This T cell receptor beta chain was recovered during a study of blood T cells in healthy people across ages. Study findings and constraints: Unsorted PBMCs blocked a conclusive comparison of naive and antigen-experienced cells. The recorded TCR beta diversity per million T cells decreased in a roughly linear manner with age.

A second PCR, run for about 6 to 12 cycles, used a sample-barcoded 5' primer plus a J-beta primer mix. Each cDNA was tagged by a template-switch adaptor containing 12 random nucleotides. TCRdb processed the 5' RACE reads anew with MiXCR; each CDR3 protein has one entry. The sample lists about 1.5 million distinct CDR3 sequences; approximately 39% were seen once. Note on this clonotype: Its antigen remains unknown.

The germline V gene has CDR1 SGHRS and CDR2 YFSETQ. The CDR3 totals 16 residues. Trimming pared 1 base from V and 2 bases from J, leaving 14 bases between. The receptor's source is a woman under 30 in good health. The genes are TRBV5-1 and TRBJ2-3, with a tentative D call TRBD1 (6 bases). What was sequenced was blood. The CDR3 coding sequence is TGCGCCAGCAGCTTGTATGCTGGACAGAACACAGATACGCAGTATTTT. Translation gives CASSLYAGQNTDTQYF. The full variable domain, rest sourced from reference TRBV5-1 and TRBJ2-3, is KAGVTQTPRYLIKTRGQQVTLSCSPISGHRSVSWYQQTPGQGLQFLFEYFSETQRNKGNFPGRFSGRQFSNSRSEMNVSTLELGDSALYLCASSLYAGQNTDTQYFGPGTRLTVL.